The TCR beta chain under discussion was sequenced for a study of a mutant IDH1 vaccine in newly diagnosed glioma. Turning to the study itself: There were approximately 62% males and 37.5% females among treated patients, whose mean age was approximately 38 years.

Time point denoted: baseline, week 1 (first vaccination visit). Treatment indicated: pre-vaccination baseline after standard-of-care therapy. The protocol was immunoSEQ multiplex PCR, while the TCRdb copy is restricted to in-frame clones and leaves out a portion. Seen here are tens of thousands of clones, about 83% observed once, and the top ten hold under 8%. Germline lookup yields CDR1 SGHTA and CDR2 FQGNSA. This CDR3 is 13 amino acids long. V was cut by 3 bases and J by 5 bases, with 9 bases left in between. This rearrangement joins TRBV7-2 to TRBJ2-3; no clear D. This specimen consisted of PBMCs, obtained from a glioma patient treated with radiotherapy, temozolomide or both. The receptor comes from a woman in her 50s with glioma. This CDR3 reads CASSFNFGDTQYF. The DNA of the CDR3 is TGTGCCAGCAGCTTTAATTTCGGAGATACGCAGTATTTT.